This record concerns one T cell receptor (beta chain) sequence. Its antigen is not known. The sample is drawn from a study of cytomegalovirus exposure and HLA in healthy donors. General observations from the study: Productive status was seen about 90% or about 30% of the time for most TCR beta V segments in an earlier analysis. Later on, analysis showed that most CMV-associated TCR beta chains appeared to be HLA-restricted. About 150 TCR beta chains were listed as cytomegalovirus-associated.

This CDR3 region has 15 residues. Per germline, CDR1 SGHNT and CDR2 YYREEE (reference sequence). Losses at the gene ends were 4 bases for V and 0 bases for J; bases not matched to a gene: 3. This cohort consisted of healthy bone marrow donors. The PCR used 60 Vbeta and 13 Jbeta primers. Clones were read by immunoSEQ multiplex PCR, and TCRdb kept only the in-frame ones, dropping some. The repertoire table contains around 210,000 clones. This TCR derives from a girl aged 2-10 years in good health and CMV-seropositive. Sequencing was performed on PBMCs. The chain is built from TRBV5-4 and TRBJ2-7, with 11 bases matching TRBD2. This chain's CDR3 is CASSGTSGFSYEQYF. The CDR3 bases are TGTGCCAGCAGCGGGACTAGCGGTTTCTCCTACGAGCAGTACTTC.